Detailed here is one T cell receptor beta chain. How the authors handled the data: From reference gene primer amplification, estimates of nucleated cell counts were derived. Sequencing was performed with immunoSEQ multiplex PCR; in TCRdb, only in-frame clones are kept and a portion is missing. D and trimming were read from the DNA, whereas the V and J calls and clone size are those reported in that table. This table holds about 230,000 clones, about 83% found once. The V end was cut by 2 bases, the J end by 0 bases, with 10 bases between. Germline CDR1 and CDR2: MNHEY and SVGAGI. The CDR3 loop spans 15 amino acids. The data derive from a study of blood T cell repertoires in COVID-19. Study-level information: Sources were T cells, B-cell-depleted T cells, or PBMCs; the material itself was cDNA or gDNA.

Specimen: peripheral blood. This chain joins TRBV6-5 and TRBJ1-1; D perhaps matches TRBD1 (5 bases). This clonotype was obtained from an elderly man with acute or convalescent COVID-19. The CDR3: CASSYGRGLNTEAFF. Written as DNA, the CDR3 is TGTGCCAGCAGTTACGGGAGGGGTTTGAACACTGAAGCTTTCTTT.